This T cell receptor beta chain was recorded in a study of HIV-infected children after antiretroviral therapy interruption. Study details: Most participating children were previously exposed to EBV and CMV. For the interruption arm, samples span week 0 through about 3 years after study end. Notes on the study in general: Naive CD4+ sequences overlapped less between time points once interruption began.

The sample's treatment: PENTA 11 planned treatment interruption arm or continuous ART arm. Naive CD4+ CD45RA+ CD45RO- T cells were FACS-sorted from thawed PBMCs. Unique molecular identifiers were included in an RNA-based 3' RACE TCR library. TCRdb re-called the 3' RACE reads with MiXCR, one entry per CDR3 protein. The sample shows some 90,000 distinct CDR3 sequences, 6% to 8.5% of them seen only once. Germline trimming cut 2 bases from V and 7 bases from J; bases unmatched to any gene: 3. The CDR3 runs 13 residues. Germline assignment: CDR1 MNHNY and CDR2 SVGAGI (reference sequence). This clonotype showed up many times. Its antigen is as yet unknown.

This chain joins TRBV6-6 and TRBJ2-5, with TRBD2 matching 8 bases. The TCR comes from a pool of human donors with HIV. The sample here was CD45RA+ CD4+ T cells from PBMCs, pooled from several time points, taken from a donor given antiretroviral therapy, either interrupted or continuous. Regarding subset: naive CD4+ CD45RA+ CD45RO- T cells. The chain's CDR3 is CASSYPGGWTQYF. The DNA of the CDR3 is TGTGCCAGCAGTTACCCGGGGGGGTGGACCCAGTACTTC.